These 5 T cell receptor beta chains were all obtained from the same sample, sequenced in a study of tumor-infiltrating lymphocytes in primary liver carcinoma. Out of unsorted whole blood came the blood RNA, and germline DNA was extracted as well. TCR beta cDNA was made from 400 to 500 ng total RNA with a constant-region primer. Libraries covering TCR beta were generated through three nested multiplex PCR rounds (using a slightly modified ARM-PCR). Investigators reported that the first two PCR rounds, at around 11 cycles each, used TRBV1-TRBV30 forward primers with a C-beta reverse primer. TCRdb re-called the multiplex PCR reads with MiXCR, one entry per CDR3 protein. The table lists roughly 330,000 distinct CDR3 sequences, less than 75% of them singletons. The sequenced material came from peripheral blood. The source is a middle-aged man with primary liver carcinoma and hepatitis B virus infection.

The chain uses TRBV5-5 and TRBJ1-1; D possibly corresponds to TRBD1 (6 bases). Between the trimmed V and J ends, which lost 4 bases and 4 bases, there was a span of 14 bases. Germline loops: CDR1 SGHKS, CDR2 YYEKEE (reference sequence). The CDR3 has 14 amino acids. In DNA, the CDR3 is TGTGCCAGCAGCGGCGTACAGGGATGCACTGAAGCTTTCTTT. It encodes CASSGVQGCTEAFF.

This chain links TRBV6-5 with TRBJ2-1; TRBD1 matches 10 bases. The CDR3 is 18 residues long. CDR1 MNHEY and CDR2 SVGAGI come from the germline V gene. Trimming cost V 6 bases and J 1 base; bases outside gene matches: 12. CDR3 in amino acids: CASRRQGASLMSYNEQFF. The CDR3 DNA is TGTGCCAGCAGAAGACAGGGGGCCTCCTTAATGTCCTACAATGAGCAGTTCTTC.

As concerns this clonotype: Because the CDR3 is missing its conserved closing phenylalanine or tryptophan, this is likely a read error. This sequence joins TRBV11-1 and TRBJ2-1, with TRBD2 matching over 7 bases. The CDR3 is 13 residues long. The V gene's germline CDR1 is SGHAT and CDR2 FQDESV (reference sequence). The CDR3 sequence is CASSHTSDDEQFL. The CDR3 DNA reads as TGCGCCAGCAGCCATACTAGCGACGATGAGCAGTTCTTG.

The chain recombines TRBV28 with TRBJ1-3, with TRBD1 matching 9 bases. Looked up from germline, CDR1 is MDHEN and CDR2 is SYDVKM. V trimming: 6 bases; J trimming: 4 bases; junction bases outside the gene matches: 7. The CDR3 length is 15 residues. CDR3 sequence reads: CASRDTGGRGNTIYF. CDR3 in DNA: TGTGCCAGCAGGGACACAGGGGGCCGCGGAAACACCATATATTTT.

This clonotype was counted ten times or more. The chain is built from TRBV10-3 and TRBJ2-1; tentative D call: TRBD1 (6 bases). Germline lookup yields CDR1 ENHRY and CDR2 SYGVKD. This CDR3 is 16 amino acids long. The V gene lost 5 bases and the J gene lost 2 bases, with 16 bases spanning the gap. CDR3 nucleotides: TGTGCCATCAGTCCTGGGGGTGGGGGCACCTACAATGAGCAGTTCTTC. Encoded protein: CAISPGGGGTYNEQFF.